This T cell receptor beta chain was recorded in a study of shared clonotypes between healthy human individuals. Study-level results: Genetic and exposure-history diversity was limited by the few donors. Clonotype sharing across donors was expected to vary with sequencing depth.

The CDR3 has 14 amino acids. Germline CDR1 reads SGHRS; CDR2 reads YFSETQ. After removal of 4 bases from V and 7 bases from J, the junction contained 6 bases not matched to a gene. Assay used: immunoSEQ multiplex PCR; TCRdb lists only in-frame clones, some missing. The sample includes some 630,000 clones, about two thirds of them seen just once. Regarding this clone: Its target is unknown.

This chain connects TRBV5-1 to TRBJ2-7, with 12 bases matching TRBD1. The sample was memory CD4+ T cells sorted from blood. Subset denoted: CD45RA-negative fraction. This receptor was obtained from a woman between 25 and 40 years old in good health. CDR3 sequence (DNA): TGCGCCAGCAGCGCCGGGGACAGGGGGCAGGAGCAGTACTTC. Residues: CASSAGDRGQEQYF.